This record looks at one T cell receptor beta chain sequence and its context. Its antigen remains unidentified. Within one base of it there is no much larger clone, and no base qualities were kept. This entry comes from a study of blood T cell repertoires in COVID-19 (dated by TCRdb to 2020 to 2021). Some background on the complete study: Samples covering the acute and convalescent phases of COVID-19 were provided by collaborators in the United States, Italy and Spain. The prospective study material was composed of cDNA or gDNA derived from T cells, B-cell-depleted T cells, or PBMCs. The samples were drawn from two sources: the first 160 participants of the ongoing ImmuneRACE study, and 950 to 1,500 subjects contributed by 6 global collaborators. Deeply sampled blood TCRbeta repertoires from subjects exposed to, actively infected with, or recovered from COVID-19 were included in the dataset. The repertoires were released in a freely available public database meant as a resource for research on the immune response to SARS-CoV-2. Where available, HLA class I and class II types were taken from metadata supplied by the sample provider and were not determined by assay-based typing. A de-identified subject ID, COVID-19 status, age in years and sex were almost always included in the sample metadata.

From the cysteine up to the phenylalanine, the CDR3 has a length of 13 residues. Of all the DNA, just the CDR3 is kept, 39 bases in frame from base 1. Trimming at the junction amounts to 3 bases on V and 5 bases on J, and the germline ends lie 10 bases apart. The germline V gene (reference sequence) sets CDR1 to LNHDA and CDR2 to SQIVND. The immunoSEQ Assay, a bias-controlled multiplex PCR, was used to amplify TCRbeta CDR3 regions from genomic DNA. Turning to the authors' computational methods: Nucleated cell counts per sample were estimated from amplification of reference gene primers within the assay. To quantify the absolute abundance of each unique TCRbeta CDR3 rearrangement, sequence reads were collapsed and filtered. For each sample, productive Simpson clonality was calculated as the square root of Simpson's diversity index across productive rearrangements. TCRdb limited this immuneACCESS table to in-frame rearrangements with V and J called. A share of clones is missing; checked studies link under half to unresolved V genes, and the rest is unexplained. The DNA gave D and trimming, while V, J and clone size come from that table. This sample is represented by about 320,000 clones; 75% to 85% of them were singletons. Clones ranked in the top ten supply just over 7% of the sample.

The collaborating institutions used their own protocols to collect whole blood in K2EDTA tubes. Collaborator samples were shipped for TCRbeta analysis as frozen whole blood, isolated PBMCs, or DNA extracted from either sample type. Overall study results and their limits: How much clinical and demographic metadata was included differed by source and by participant, and the metadata was provided uncurated.

The specimen sequenced was peripheral blood. The rearranged segments are TRBV19 and TRBJ1-1; matching of 5 bases hints at TRBD1 as the D gene. The receptor's source is a human donor in a cohort sampled during active COVID-19. The nucleotide sequence reads as follows: TGTGCCAGTAGTATCGCGGGGGGGACTGAAGCTTTCTTT. This gives the protein CASSIAGGTEAFF.